This T cell receptor (beta chain) was profiled in a study of CD8 T cells in ankylosing spondylitis. Ten or more counts support this clonotype. Antigen unknown. The CDR3 runs 16 residues. Trimming cost V 2 bases and J 5 bases; bases outside gene matches: 7. The germline gives CDR1 MNHEY, CDR2 SVGAGI. One entry per CDR3 protein results from TCRdb running MiXCR on the 5' RACE reads. The data hold around 130,000 distinct CDR3 sequences, with 6% to 8.5% observed a single time. Study-level points and caveats: Significant enrichment of disease-linked clones was reported in matched ankylosing spondylitis synovial fluid. CD8+ by phenotype, disease-linked clones were relatively rare in peripheral blood. Among TCR beta sequences, a motif of fewer than 10 highly homologous variants appeared characteristic of ankylosing spondylitis blood.

This receptor was identified in a male donor with ankylosing spondylitis or in good health (not recorded which). This rearrangement joins TRBV6-5 to TRBJ1-5; 9 bases are shared with TRBD1. Sequences were obtained from blood, either unsorted or a sorted T cell fraction (not recorded which). The CDR3, as DNA: TGTGCCAGCAGTTACACTTTGACAGGGGGTCATCAGCCCCAGCATTTT. Translation gives CASSYTLTGGHQPQHF.